This TCR beta chain stems from a study of T cell repertoires in cytomegalovirus infection. For the study at large: Indications of both CMV infection and matching HLA type were provided by public TCR beta signatures.

Concerning this clonotype: Antigen: not known.

TCRdb analysed the reads with MiXCR anew, one entry per CDR3 protein. The sample yields roughly 500,000 distinct CDR3 sequences, about 33% seen once. V was pared by 5 bases and J by 10 bases, with 9 bases between. CDR3 size: 12 residues. Looked up from germline, CDR1 is SEHNR and CDR2 is FQNEAQ (reference sequence). The chain uses TRBV7-9 and TRBJ1-6; a possible D gene is TRBD1 (5 bases). The specimen was cultured PBMCs, collected from culture after CMV antigen stimulation. This receptor was taken from a human donor in good health (CMV status not recorded). Some clones in this sample may be carry-over from other donors' samples. Written as DNA, the CDR3 is TGTGCCAGCAGCCGATGGGGCTCACCCCTCCACTTT. Protein product: CASSRWGSPLHF.